A selection of T cell receptor beta chains follows, all from one sample in a study of shared clonotypes between healthy human individuals. The protocol was immunoSEQ multiplex PCR, while the TCRdb copy is restricted to in-frame clones and leaves out a portion. Among some 500,000 clones, around 80% were seen once, and the ten largest hold about an eighth. The specimen was PBMCs. The source is a woman between 40 and 50 years old in good health. Some clones in this sample may be carry-over from other donors' samples. CDR3s include the opening cysteine and the closing phenylalanine or tryptophan. Fields, in order: V gene, CDR3 length, CDR3 protein.

V gene: TRBV15
CDR3 length: 16
CDR3 protein: CATSGGLGLSSYEQYF

V gene: TRBV9
CDR3 length: 15
CDR3 protein: CASSPGLVSAGELFF

V gene: TRBV5-1
CDR3 length: 14
CDR3 protein: CASSQTSGRYEQYF

V gene: TRBV4-2
CDR3 length: 13
CDR3 protein: CASSLRDRYEQYF

V gene: TRBV9
CDR3 length: 16
CDR3 protein: CASSADQGGSGNTIYF

V gene: TRBV19
CDR3 length: 13
CDR3 protein: CASSISGNTEAFF

V gene: TRBV9
CDR3 length: 16
CDR3 protein: CASSARSGGSYNEQFF

V gene: TRBV5-1
CDR3 length: 13
CDR3 protein: CASSLEPTYEQYF

V gene: TRBV29-1
CDR3 length: 13
CDR3 protein: CSVGGGGQWIQYF

V gene: TRBV7-9
CDR3 length: 15
CDR3 protein: CASSSRAGVTDTQYF

V gene: TRBV9
CDR3 length: 15
CDR3 protein: CASSAPGQGLIRYTF

V gene: TRBV19
CDR3 length: 13
CDR3 protein: CASSPEGNYGYTF

V gene: TRBV18
CDR3 length: 16
CDR3 protein: CASSPLAGVSTDTQYF

V gene: TRBV7-2
CDR3 length: 13
CDR3 protein: CASSGGIAYEQYF

V gene: TRBV2
CDR3 length: 17
CDR3 protein: CASSESVTRDPSYEQYF

V gene: TRBV11-2
CDR3 length: 15
CDR3 protein: CASSPTRGTYYGYTF

V gene: TRBV10-3
CDR3 length: 14
CDR3 protein: CAISADRDTYEQYF

V gene: TRBV5-1
CDR3 length: 16
CDR3 protein: CASSSTSGASYNEQFF

V gene: TRBV5-4
CDR3 length: 16
CDR3 protein: CASSLAGTTYSDEQFF

V gene: TRBV6-6
CDR3 length: 15
CDR3 protein: CASSGGLAGVNEQFF

V gene: TRBV6-1
CDR3 length: 14
CDR3 protein: CASSETARGYEQYF

V gene: TRBV2
CDR3 length: 15
CDR3 protein: CASSVLGGKWYEQYF

V gene: TRBV4-2
CDR3 length: 16
CDR3 protein: CASSQMAGTSGNTQYF

V gene: TRBV6-5
CDR3 length: 16
CDR3 protein: CASSYSRTGGIYEQYF

V gene: TRBV7-6
CDR3 length: 12
CDR3 protein: CASSLLQETQYF